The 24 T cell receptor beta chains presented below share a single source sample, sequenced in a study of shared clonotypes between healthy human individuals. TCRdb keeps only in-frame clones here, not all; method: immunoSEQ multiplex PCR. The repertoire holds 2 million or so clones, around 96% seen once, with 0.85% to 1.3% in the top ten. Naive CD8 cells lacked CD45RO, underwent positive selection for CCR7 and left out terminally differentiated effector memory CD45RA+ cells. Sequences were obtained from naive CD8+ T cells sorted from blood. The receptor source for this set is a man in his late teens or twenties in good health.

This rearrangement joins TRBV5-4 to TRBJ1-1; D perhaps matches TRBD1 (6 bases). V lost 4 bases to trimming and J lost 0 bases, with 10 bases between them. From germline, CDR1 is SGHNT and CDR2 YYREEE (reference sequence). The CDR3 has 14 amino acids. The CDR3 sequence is CASSPDRLNTEAFF. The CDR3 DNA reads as TGTGCCAGCAGCCCGGACAGACTGAACACTGAAGCTTTCTTT. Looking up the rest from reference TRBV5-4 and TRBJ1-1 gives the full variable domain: ETGVTQSPTHLIKTRGQQVTLRCSSQSGHNTVSWYQQALGQGPQFIFQYYREEENGRGNFPPRFSGLQFPNYSSELNVNALELDDSALYLCASSPDRLNTEAFFGQGTRLTVV.

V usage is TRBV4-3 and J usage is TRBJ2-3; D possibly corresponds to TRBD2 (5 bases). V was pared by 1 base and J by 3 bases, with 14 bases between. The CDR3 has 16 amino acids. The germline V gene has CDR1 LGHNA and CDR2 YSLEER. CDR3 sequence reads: CASSQVFYGETDTQYF. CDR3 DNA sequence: TGCGCCAGCAGCCAAGTATTCTACGGGGAGACAGATACGCAGTATTTT.

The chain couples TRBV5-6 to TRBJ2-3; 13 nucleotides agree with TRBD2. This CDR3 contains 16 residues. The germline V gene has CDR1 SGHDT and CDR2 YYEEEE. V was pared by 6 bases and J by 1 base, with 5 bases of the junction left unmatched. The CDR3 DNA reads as TGTGCCAGCACCCTAGGACTAGCGGGAGGCACAGATACGCAGTATTTT. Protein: CASTLGLAGGTDTQYF.

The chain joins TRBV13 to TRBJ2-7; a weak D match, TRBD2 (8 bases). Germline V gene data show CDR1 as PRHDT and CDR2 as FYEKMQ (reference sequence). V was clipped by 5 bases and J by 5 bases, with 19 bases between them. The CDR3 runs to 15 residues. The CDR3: CASSLREGARHEQYF. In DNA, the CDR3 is TGTGCCAGCAGCCTCCGGGAGGGGGCGAGGCACGAGCAGTACTTC.

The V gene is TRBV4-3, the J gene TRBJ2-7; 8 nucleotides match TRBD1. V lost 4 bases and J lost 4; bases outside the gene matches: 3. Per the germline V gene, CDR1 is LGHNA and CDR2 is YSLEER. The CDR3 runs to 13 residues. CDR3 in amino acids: CASSPGGRYEQYF. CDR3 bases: TGCGCCAGCAGCCCAGGGGGCCGATACGAGCAGTACTTC.

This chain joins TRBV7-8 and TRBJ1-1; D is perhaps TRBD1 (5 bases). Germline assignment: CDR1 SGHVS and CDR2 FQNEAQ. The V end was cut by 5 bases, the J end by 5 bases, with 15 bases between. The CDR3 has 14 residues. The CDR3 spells CASSEDTGVTEAFF. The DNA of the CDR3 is TGTGCCAGCAGCGAGGACACCGGGGTGACTGAAGCTTTCTTT.

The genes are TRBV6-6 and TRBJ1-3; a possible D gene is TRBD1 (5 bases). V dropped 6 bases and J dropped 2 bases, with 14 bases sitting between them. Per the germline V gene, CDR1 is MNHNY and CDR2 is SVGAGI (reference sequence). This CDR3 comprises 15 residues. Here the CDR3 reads CASSSGTETGNTIYF. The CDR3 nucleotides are TGTGCCAGCAGCTCCGGGACGGAGACTGGAAACACCATATATTTT.

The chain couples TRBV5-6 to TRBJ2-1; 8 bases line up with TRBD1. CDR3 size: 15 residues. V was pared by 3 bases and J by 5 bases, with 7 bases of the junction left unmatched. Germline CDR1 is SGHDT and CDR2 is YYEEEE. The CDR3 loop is CASSSDREYDNEQFF. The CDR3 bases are TGTGCCAGCAGCTCGGACAGGGAGTACGACAATGAGCAGTTCTTC.

The CDR3 nucleotides read TGCGCCAGCAGTGAGCCGAGGGACAGGGGGACTGGGGCCAACGTCCTGACTTTC. This encodes CASSEPRDRGTGANVLTF. The chain is built from TRBV10-1 and TRBJ2-6; the match to TRBD1 covers 11 bases. The junction had 5 bases not matched to a gene; V was cut back by 2 bases and J by 2 bases. The V gene's germline CDR1 is WNHNN and CDR2 SYGVQD (reference sequence). The CDR3 is 18 residues long.

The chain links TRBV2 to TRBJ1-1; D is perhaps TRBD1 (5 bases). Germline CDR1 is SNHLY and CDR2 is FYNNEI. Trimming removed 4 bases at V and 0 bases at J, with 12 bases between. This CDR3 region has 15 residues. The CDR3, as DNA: TGTGCCAGCAGTGCACCCCAGGGCTTGAACACTGAAGCTTTCTTT. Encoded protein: CASSAPQGLNTEAFF. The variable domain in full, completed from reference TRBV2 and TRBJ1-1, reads EPEVTQTPSHQVTQMGQEVILRCVPISNHLYFYWYRQILGQKVEFLVSFYNNEISEKSEIFDDQFSVERPDGSNFTLKIRSTKLEDSAMYFCASSAPQGLNTEAFFGQGTRLTVV.

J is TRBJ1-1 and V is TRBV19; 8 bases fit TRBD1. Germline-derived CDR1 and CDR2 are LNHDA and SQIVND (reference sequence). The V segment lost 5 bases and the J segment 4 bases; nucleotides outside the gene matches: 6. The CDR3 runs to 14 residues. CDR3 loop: CASSLTGAITEAFF. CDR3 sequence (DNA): TGTGCCAGTAGTTTGACAGGGGCAATCACTGAAGCTTTCTTT.

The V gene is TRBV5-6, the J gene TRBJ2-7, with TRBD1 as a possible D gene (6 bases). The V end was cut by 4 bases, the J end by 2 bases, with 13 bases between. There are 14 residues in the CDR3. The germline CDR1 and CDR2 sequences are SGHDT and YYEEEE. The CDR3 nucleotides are TGTGCCAGCAGCCCTTCCGGGGACACCTACGAGCAGTACTTC. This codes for CASSPSGDTYEQYF.

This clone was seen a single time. The CDR3 loop is CASNTPTGGGHNEQFF. The DNA of the CDR3 is TGTGCCAGCAACACCCCCACAGGGGGAGGTCACAATGAGCAGTTCTTC. V usage is TRBV2 and J usage is TRBJ2-1; 8 bases agree with TRBD1. The ends lost 7 bases at V and 5 bases at J; junction bases unmatched: 13. Per germline, CDR1 SNHLY and CDR2 FYNNEI. The CDR3 runs to 16 residues.

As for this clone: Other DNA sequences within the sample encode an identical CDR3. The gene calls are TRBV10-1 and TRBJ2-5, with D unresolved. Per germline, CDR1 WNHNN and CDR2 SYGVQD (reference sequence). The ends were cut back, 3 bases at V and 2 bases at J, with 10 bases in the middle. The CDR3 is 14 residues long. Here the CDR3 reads CASSDGYLQETQYF. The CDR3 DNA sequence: TGCGCCAGCAGTGACGGATACCTACAAGAGACCCAGTACTTC.

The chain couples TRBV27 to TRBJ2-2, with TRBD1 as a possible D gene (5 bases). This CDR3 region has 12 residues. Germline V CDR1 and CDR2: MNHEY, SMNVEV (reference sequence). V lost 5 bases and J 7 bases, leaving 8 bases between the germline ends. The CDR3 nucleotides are TGTGCCAGCAGTCGGACACACGGGGAGCTGTTTTTT. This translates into CASSRTHGELFF.

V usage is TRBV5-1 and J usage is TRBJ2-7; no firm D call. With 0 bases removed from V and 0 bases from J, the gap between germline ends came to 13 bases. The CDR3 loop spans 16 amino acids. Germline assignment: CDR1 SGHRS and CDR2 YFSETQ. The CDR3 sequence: CASSLAVGVLSYEQYF. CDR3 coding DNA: TGCGCCAGCAGCTTGGCCGTAGGAGTCCTCTCCTACGAGCAGTACTTC.

The CDR3 DNA reads as TGTGCCAGCAGTCCCCAATGGAAAACTGAAGCTTTCTTT. Translating gives CASSPQWKTEAFF. The chain uses TRBV27 and TRBJ1-1; D is unclear. The germline V gene encodes CDR1 MNHEY and CDR2 SMNVEV (reference sequence). The CDR3 covers 13 residues. V was clipped by 5 bases and J by 5 bases, with 12 bases between them.

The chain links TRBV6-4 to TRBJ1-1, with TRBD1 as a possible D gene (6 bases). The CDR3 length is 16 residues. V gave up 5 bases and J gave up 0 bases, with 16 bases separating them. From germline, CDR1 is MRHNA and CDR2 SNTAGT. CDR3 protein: CASSPEGGAMNTEAFF. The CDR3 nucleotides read TGTGCCAGCAGTCCCGAGGGGGGCGCAATGAACACTGAAGCTTTCTTT.

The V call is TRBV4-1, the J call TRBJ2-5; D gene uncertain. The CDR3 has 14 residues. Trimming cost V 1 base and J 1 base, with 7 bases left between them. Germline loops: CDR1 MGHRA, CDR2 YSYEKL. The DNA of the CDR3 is TGCGCCAGCAGCCAAGCGAGCAGCCAAGAGACCCAGTACTTC. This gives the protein CASSQASSQETQYF.

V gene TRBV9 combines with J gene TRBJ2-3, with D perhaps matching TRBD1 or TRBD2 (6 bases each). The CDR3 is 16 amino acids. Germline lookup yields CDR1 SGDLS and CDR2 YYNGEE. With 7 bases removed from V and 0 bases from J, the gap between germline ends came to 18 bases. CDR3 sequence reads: CASSHEGGTSTDTQYF. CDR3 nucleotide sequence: TGTGCCAGCTCACACGAGGGCGGGACAAGCACAGATACGCAGTATTTT. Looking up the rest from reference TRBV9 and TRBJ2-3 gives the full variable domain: DSGVTQTPKHLITATGQRVTLRCSPRSGDLSVYWYQQSLDQGLQFLIQYYNGEERAKGNILERFSAQQFPDLHSELNLSSLELGDSALYFCASSHEGGTSTDTQYFGPGTRLTVL.

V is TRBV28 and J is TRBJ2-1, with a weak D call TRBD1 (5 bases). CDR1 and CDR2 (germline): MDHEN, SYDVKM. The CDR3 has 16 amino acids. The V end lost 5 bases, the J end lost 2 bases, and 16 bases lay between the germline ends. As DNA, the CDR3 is TGTGCCAGCAGTCCCGGACCAGGGATGGCCTACAATGAGCAGTTCTTC. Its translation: CASSPGPGMAYNEQFF.

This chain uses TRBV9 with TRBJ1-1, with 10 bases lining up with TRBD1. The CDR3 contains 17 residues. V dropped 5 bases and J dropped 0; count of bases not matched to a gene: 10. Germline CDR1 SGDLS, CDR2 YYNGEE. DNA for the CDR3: TGTGCCAGCAGTGCAGGACAGGGGGGCTCCCTGAACACTGAAGCTTTCTTT. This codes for CASSAGQGGSLNTEAFF.

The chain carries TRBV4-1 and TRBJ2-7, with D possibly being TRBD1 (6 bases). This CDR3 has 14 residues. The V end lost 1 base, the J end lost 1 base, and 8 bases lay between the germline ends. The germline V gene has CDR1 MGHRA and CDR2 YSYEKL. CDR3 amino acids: CASSQGQDSYEQYF. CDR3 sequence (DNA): TGCGCCAGCAGCCAAGGACAGGATTCCTACGAGCAGTACTTC.

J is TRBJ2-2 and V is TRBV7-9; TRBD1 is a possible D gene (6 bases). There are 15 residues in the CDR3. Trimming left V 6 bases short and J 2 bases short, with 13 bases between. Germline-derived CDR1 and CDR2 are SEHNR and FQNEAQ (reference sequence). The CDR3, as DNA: TGTGCCAGCAGTACCGGGACATACAACACCGGGGAGCTGTTTTTT. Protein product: CASSTGTYNTGELFF. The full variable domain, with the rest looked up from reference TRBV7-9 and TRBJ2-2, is DTGVSQNPRHKITKRGQNVTFRCDPISEHNRLYWYRQTLGQGPEFLTYFQNEAQLEKSRLLSDRFSAERPKGSFSTLEIQRTEQGDSAMYLCASSTGTYNTGELFFGEGSRLTVL.